These 15 T cell receptor beta chains came from one sample sequenced in a study of identical twins. TCRdb itself ran the 5' RACE reads through MiXCR, one entry per CDR3 protein. This table has some 1,600,000 distinct CDR3 sequences, around a third appearing once. Sequenced: cord blood. The receptors originated from a newborn girl in good health.

This clonotype was found a few times. The chain uses TRBV4-2 and TRBJ1-6; 9 bases line up with TRBD1. The CDR3 covers 16 residues. The germline gives CDR1 LGHNA, CDR2 YNFKEQ. V lost 1 base and J lost 9; bases outside the gene matches: 7. Here the CDR3 reads CASSQGIGQGSSPLHF. The CDR3 bases are TGTGCCAGCAGCCAAGGAATCGGACAGGGGAGTTCACCCCTCCACTTT.

V gene TRBV11-2 combines with J gene TRBJ1-1; D perhaps matches TRBD1 (5 bases). CDR3 length: 15 residues. Germline V lookup: CDR1 SGHAT, CDR2 FQNNGV. Trimming shortened V by 2 bases and J by 5 bases, and 15 bases separated the two germline ends. CDR3 bases: TGTGCCAGCAGCTTAATGGGCAGGGTGGGAACTGAAGCTTTCTTT. Translating gives CASSLMGRVGTEAFF.

This clonotype was counted at least ten times. The V gene is TRBV20-1, the J gene TRBJ2-1, with 14 bases fitting TRBD2. Losses at the gene ends were 4 bases for V and 2 bases for J; bases not matched to a gene: 7. Germline-derived CDR1 and CDR2 are DFQATT and SNEGSKA (reference sequence). The CDR3 runs to 17 residues. CDR3 region: CSATGLAGASTYNEQFF. CDR3 coding DNA: TGCAGTGCTACGGGACTAGCGGGGGCCTCTACCTACAATGAGCAGTTCTTC.

The chain couples TRBV27 to TRBJ1-6, with TRBD1 identical over 7 bases. There are 14 residues in the CDR3. The V segment lost 3 bases and the J segment 7 bases; nucleotides outside the gene matches: 3. Germline assignment: CDR1 MNHEY and CDR2 SMNVEV (reference sequence). This CDR3 is CASSFEGGNSPLHF. CDR3 DNA sequence: TGTGCCAGCAGTTTTGAAGGGGGCAATTCACCCCTCCACTTT.

The table lists this clonotype with a few counts. The CDR3 is CSASTPRLAYNEQFF. The CDR3 nucleotides are TGCAGTGCTAGCACTCCGCGGCTAGCTTACAATGAGCAGTTCTTC. J is TRBJ2-1 and V is TRBV20-1, with a possible D match to TRBD2 (5 bases). With 3 bases removed from V and 4 bases from J, the gap between germline ends came to 16 bases. CDR1 is DFQATT, CDR2 SNEGSKA, per germline (reference sequence). This CDR3 has 15 amino acids.

A few counts support this clonotype. The CDR3: CASTDQGETQYF. CDR3 nucleotide sequence: TGTGCCAGCACCGACCAGGGAGAGACCCAGTACTTC. The chain combines TRBV27 with TRBJ2-5; TRBD1 might be the D (5 bases). Germline CDR1 is MNHEY and CDR2 is SMNVEV (reference sequence). This CDR3 is built from 12 residues. V was trimmed by 7 bases and J by 4 bases, leaving 10 bases between them.

The chain combines TRBV20-1 with TRBJ2-2; a weak D match, TRBD2 (5 bases). CDR1 is DFQATT, CDR2 SNEGSKA, per germline (reference sequence). The CDR3 totals 13 residues. V was shortened by 3 bases and J by 6 bases, with 11 bases between the two germline ends. The CDR3 nucleotides read TGCAGTGCTAGCGGGGTAGTGGCCGGGGAGCTGTTTTTT. Encoded protein: CSASGVVAGELFF.

The rearrangement links TRBV2 to TRBJ1-3; a weak D match, TRBD1 (5 bases). Germline lookup yields CDR1 SNHLY and CDR2 FYNNEI. V lost 6 bases and J 0 bases, leaving 21 bases between the germline ends. The CDR3 has 18 residues. The CDR3 DNA reads TGTGCCAGCAGGGGTGGGACCTACGCTACGAGCTCTGGAAACACCATATATTTT. Its translation is CASRGGTYATSSGNTIYF.

The chain uses TRBV6-5 and TRBJ2-4; possible D gene TRBD2, 5 bases. V was shortened by 4 bases and J by 13 bases, with 26 bases between the two germline ends. Germline V gene data show CDR1 as MNHEY and CDR2 as SVGAGI. The CDR3 contains 16 residues. The CDR3 reads CASSLETAGAYNEQYF. CDR3 DNA: TGTGCCAGCAGTTTAGAAACGGCGGGTGCCTACAATGAGCAGTACTTC.

The rearrangement uses TRBV6-1 and TRBJ1-1, with 7 positions matching TRBD1. V dropped 9 bases and J dropped 0; count of bases not matched to a gene: 7. This CDR3 is built from 14 residues. CDR1 is MNHNS and CDR2 is SASEGT in the germline V gene. The DNA for the CDR3 is TGTGCCAGTCACCGGGACAGCATGAACACTGAAGCTTTCTTT. Protein product: CASHRDSMNTEAFF.

This clonotype was detected a few times. The J gene is TRBJ2-4, the V gene TRBV27; 7 bases line up with TRBD2. V trimming: 6 bases; J trimming: 1 base; junction bases outside the gene matches: 15. The CDR3 is made up of 18 amino acids. Looked up from germline, CDR1 is MNHEY and CDR2 is SMNVEV (reference sequence). The CDR3 loop is CASRRLGLRHGAKNIQYF. The DNA of the CDR3 is TGTGCCAGCAGGCGCTTGGGACTACGCCACGGGGCCAAAAACATTCAGTACTTC.

The V gene is TRBV30, the J gene TRBJ1-5; tentatively, D is TRBD1 (5 bases). Germline V gene lookup returns CDR1 GTSNPN and CDR2 SVGIG (reference sequence). This CDR3 is built from 13 residues. The V and J ends lost 4 bases and 5 bases respectively, with 12 bases between them. CDR3 bases: TGTGCCTGGATGGCAGGGCGAGATCAGCCCCAGCATTTT. Translating it yields CAWMAGRDQPQHF.

CDR3 bases: TGTGCCAGCTCACCACCCCCGAGTGGGGAAAAACTGTTTTTT. Translation: CASSPPPSGEKLFF. This chain uses TRBV18 with TRBJ1-4; the D is unclear. The CDR3 runs 14 residues. CDR1 is KGHSH, CDR2 LQKENI, per germline. V gave up 0 bases and J gave up 8 bases, with 10 bases separating them.

The chain couples TRBV6-6 to TRBJ2-5, with unresolved D. This CDR3 is built from 15 residues. Germline CDR1 and CDR2: MNHNY and SVGAGI (reference sequence). V lost 5 bases and J lost 7, with 20 bases in between. CDR3 nucleotide sequence: TGTGCCAGCAGTCCCGTATGGGGTTCCTCACCGACCCAGTACTTC. It translates to CASSPVWGSSPTQYF.

The chain uses TRBV5-5 and TRBJ2-1; maybe TRBD2 (5 bases). Germline loops: CDR1 SGHKS, CDR2 YYEKEE (reference sequence). The CDR3 is made up of 14 amino acids. V was shortened by 9 bases and J by 4 bases, with 17 bases between the two germline ends. CDR3 amino acids: CAIESYGIYNEQFF. As DNA, the CDR3 is TGTGCCATCGAGTCTTACGGGATTTACAATGAGCAGTTCTTC.